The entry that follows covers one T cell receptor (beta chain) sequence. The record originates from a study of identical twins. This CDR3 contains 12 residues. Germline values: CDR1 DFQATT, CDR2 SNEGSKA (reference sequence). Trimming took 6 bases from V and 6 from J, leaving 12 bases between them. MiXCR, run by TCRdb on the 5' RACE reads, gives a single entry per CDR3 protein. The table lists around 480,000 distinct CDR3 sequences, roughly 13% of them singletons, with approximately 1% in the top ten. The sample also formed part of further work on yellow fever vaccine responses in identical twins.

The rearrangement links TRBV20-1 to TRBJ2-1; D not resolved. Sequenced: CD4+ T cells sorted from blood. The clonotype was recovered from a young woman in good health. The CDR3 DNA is TGCAGTGCGTCCAGGTCGCCCAATGAGCAGTTCTTC. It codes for CSASRSPNEQFF.